These 12 T cell receptor beta chains originate from one sample sequenced in a study of identical twins. MiXCR, run by TCRdb on the 5' RACE reads, gives a single entry per CDR3 protein. This sample carries nearly 900,000 distinct CDR3 sequences, over 9% of them seen once, and the ten largest clones take around 1.6%. In addition, the sample was reused for a study of yellow fever vaccine responses in identical twins.

Sequenced input: PBMCs. The source is a woman aged 18-30 years in good health.

Many counts were recorded for this clonotype. J is TRBJ1-1 and V is TRBV6-5; the match to TRBD1 covers 8 bases. The V and J ends lost 4 bases and 6 bases, in that order; junction bases with no gene match: 10. This CDR3 spans 15 amino acids. Germline values: CDR1 MNHEY, CDR2 SVGAGI. This CDR3 reads CASSSRQGLKAEAFF. In nucleotides, the CDR3 is TGTGCCAGCAGTTCGAGACAGGGGTTGAAGGCTGAAGCTTTCTTT.

This clonotype was recorded many times. The chain couples TRBV5-6 to TRBJ2-1; TRBD2 matches 12 bases. V lost 2 bases to trimming and J lost 9 bases; unmatched junction nucleotides: 6. CDR3 length equals 15 residues. Germline-derived CDR1 and CDR2 are SGHDT and YYEEEE. CDR3 sequence reads: CASSLPGLAGGEQFF. DNA of the CDR3: TGTGCCAGCAGCTTACCGGGACTAGCGGGCGGTGAGCAGTTCTTC.

This clonotype was seen more than once but under ten times. The gene calls are TRBV29-1 and TRBJ1-1; D not certain. Germline V gene lookup returns CDR1 SQVTM and CDR2 ANQGSEA. V gave up 2 bases and J gave up 3 bases, with 10 bases separating them. This CDR3 comprises 13 residues. CDR3 loop: CSVEPGGYTEAFF. CDR3 nucleotides: TGCAGCGTTGAACCCGGAGGGTACACTGAAGCTTTCTTT.

This clonotype occurred many times. The gene calls are TRBV4-1 and TRBJ1-1; no firm D call. V lost 1 base to trimming and J lost 0 bases, with 6 bases between them. Germline CDR1 MGHRA, CDR2 YSYEKL. This CDR3 has 14 amino acids. CDR3 region: CASSQVRMNTEAFF. DNA of the CDR3: TGCGCCAGCAGCCAAGTCCGAATGAACACTGAAGCTTTCTTT.

The gene calls are TRBV10-1 and TRBJ2-4; D unresolved. V gave up 0 bases and J gave up 5 bases, with 14 bases separating them. Germline V lookup: CDR1 WNHNN, CDR2 SYGVQD (reference sequence). The CDR3 extends over 16 amino acids. This CDR3 is CASSESGSDMQNIQYF. CDR3 in DNA: TGCGCCAGCAGTGAGTCAGGGTCAGACATGCAAAACATTCAGTACTTC.

This clonotype came up a few times. This sequence joins TRBV18 and TRBJ2-3, with D uncertain. Germline V CDR1 and CDR2: KGHSH, LQKENI. This CDR3 region has 14 residues. Deletions cut 3 bases from V and 0 bases from J, with 7 bases between. This CDR3 reads CASSPGYSTDTQYF. CDR3 sequence (DNA): TGTGCCAGCTCACCCGGATATAGCACAGATACGCAGTATTTT.

This clonotype was recorded once. This sequence joins TRBV6-1 and TRBJ2-3; the D gene is possibly TRBD2 (6 bases). The CDR3 is 16 residues long. Deletions cut 5 bases from V and 1 base from J, with 16 bases between. Germline V CDR1 and CDR2: MNHNS, SASEGT. The CDR3 bases are TGTGCCAGCAGTCCGCCTCCTAGCGCGGGCACAGATACGCAGTATTTT. It specifies CASSPPPSAGTDTQYF.

The chain couples TRBV7-9 to TRBJ2-2, with TRBD2 identical over 7 bases. With V trimmed by 1 base and J by 6 bases, 5 bases remained unmatched. This CDR3 is 15 amino acids long. Germline V gene data show CDR1 as SEHNR and CDR2 as FQNEAQ (reference sequence). CDR3 nucleotide sequence: TGTGCCAGCAGCTTAGGGGACTACGGTTCCGGGGAGCTGTTTTTT. Translated: CASSLGDYGSGELFF.

This clonotype was recorded at least ten times. The chain combines TRBV20-1 with TRBJ1-5; D ambiguous. The germline gives CDR1 DFQATT, CDR2 SNEGSKA (reference sequence). CDR3 length equals 17 residues. The V end lost 0 bases, the J end lost 0 bases, and 15 bases lay between the germline ends. The CDR3 region has the DNA TGCAGTGCTAGAGATCGGCAGAGCCAATATAGCAATCAGCCCCAGCATTTT. This codes for CSARDRQSQYSNQPQHF.

This clonotype came up a few times. The chain is built from TRBV6-5 and TRBJ1-3; no clear D. The CDR3 sequence is 16 residues long. V lost 0 bases, J lost 0 bases, and 9 bases lay in between. The germline CDR1 and CDR2 sequences are MNHEY and SVGAGI. CDR3 DNA sequence: TGTGCCAGCAGTTACTCACAGTCCCTCTCTGGAAACACCATATATTTT. Its protein is CASSYSQSLSGNTIYF.

This clonotype occurred a few times. V and J are TRBV11-3 and TRBJ2-3, with 8 bases lining up with TRBD2. In germline, CDR1 is SGHNT, CDR2 YENEEA. This CDR3 has 16 amino acids. V lost 3 bases, J lost 0 bases, and 5 bases stayed unmatched. In DNA, the CDR3 is TGTGCCAGCAGCTTGATGGGACTAGGTAGCACAGATACGCAGTATTTT. Translating gives CASSLMGLGSTDTQYF.

This clonotype was counted many times. J is TRBJ2-1 and V is TRBV2, with D tentatively TRBD2 (5 bases). Between the trimmed V and J ends, which lost 3 bases and 5 bases, there was a span of 17 bases. Germline V gene data show CDR1 as SNHLY and CDR2 as FYNNEI. The CDR3 has 16 amino acids. Here the CDR3 reads CASSELAYKPHNEQFF. The CDR3 DNA reads TGTGCCAGCAGTGAGCTAGCCTATAAACCTCACAATGAGCAGTTCTTC.